The rows below give T cell receptor beta chains drawn from one sample of a study of CD8 T cells in Susac syndrome. TCRdb called the immunoSEQ multiplex PCR reads again in MiXCR, with one record for every CDR3 protein. This table holds roughly 120,000 distinct CDR3 sequences, roughly 94% found once. The sequenced sample consisted of CD4+ T cells from PBMCs. Source of these receptors: a human donor with multiple sclerosis. CDR3s include the opening cysteine and the closing phenylalanine or tryptophan. D genes are given only for firm matches. Not every row has a clone size; where given, it reads once, few, many or a size class.

v_gene	d_gene	j_gene	abundance	CDR3nt	CDR3aa
TRBV27	TRBD1	TRBJ1-2	.	TGTGCCAGCAGCCTTGCCTTTGGGACAGGGGATAACTATGGCTACACCTTC	CASSLAFGTGDNYGYTF
TRBV20-1	TRBD2	TRBJ2-7	.	TGCAGTGCTAGTCCCCTAGCGGACGAGCAGTACTTC	CSASPLADEQYF
TRBV7-9	.	TRBJ1-1	.	TGTGCCAGCAGCATACGGGCCTCGAACACTGAAGCTTTCTTT	CASSIRASNTEAFF
TRBV27	TRBD2	TRBJ2-5	.	TGTGCCAGCAGTTCAAAGACTAGCGTCAAACAAGAGACCCAGTACTTC	CASSSKTSVKQETQYF
TRBV19	TRBD1	TRBJ1-1	.	TGTGCCAGTAGTACCCAGGGGGGGATGAACACTGAAGCTTTCTTT	CASSTQGGMNTEAFF
TRBV12-3/TRBV12-4	TRBD1	TRBJ1-1	.	TGTGCCAGCAGTTTCAGGGGGCTGGGCACTGAAGCTTTCTTT	CASSFRGLGTEAFF
TRBV2	.	TRBJ2-5	.	TGTGCCAGCAGTGAAGGAACGGAGACCCAGTACTTC	CASSEGTETQYF
TRBV3-1	.	TRBJ2-7	.	TGTGCCAGCAGATCCCCTACTGGCAGGGAGAAGCTAGAGCAGTACTTC	CASRSPTGREKLEQYF
TRBV6-2/TRBV6-3	TRBD2	TRBJ2-1	once	TGTGCCAGCAGGATGATGGGACTAGCGGGGGTAAGTGAGCAGTTCTTC	CASRMMGLAGVSEQFF
TRBV18	TRBD2	TRBJ2-1	.	TGTGCCAGCTCACCAAAGAGCGCGGGAGGGCACAATGAGCAGTTCTTC	CASSPKSAGGHNEQFF
TRBV20-1	TRBD1	TRBJ2-7	.	TGCAGTGCCCTTAAACAGGGGGCTAGCAACGAGCAGTACTTC	CSALKQGASNEQYF
TRBV2	TRBD2	TRBJ2-5	.	TGTGCCAGCCATAGCGGGAGTTGGGAGACCCAGTACTTC	CASHSGSWETQYF
TRBV12-3/TRBV12-4	.	TRBJ1-5	.	TGTGCCAGCAGTTTAGGTCCCACGACCCAGCATTTT	CASSLGPTTQHF
TRBV7-2	TRBD1	TRBJ2-7	.	TGTGCCAGCAGCACCCGACGGACAGGGGCATCCGAGCAGTACTTC	CASSTRRTGASEQYF
TRBV29-1	TRBD2	TRBJ2-3	.	TGCAGCGTTCAAGTAGGGACTAGCGGGAGGACAGATACGCAGTATTTT	CSVQVGTSGRTDTQYF
TRBV7-2	.	TRBJ1-2	few	TGTGCCAGCGGGGGGGGGAATAACTATGGCTACACCTTC	CASGGGNNYGYTF
TRBV19	.	TRBJ2-2	.	TGTGCCAGTAGTATGGACCTTCTTGGGCGACTAGGGAACACCGGGGAGCTGTTTTTT	CASSMDLLGRLGNTGELFF
TRBV30	.	TRBJ1-2	once	TGTGCCTGGACGTCTAACTATGGCTACACCTTC	CAWTSNYGYTF
TRBV19	.	TRBJ2-7	.	TGTGCCAGTAGTATAGTGGGTCCGGGCAGGCCCTACGAGCAGTACTTC	CASSIVGPGRPYEQYF
TRBV28	TRBD2	TRBJ2-7	few	TGTGCCACTACACTCGGGGGGGCTCCTAGCTCCTACGAGCAGTACTTC	CATTLGGAPSSYEQYF
TRBV19	TRBD1	TRBJ2-2	.	TGTGCCAGTTTACAACAGGGGGCGAACACCGGGGAGCTGTTTTTT	CASLQQGANTGELFF
TRBV6-6	TRBD1	TRBJ2-7	.	TGTGCCAGCAGTTACCCAGACAGGGACGAGCAGTACTTC	CASSYPDRDEQYF
TRBV19	TRBD1	TRBJ2-5	.	TGTGCCAGTAGGGGACAGGGAGTCCAAGAGACCCAGTACTTC	CASRGQGVQETQYF
TRBV10-3	.	TRBJ1-1	.	TGTACCATCAGTGAGTCGAGCTGGAACACTGAAGCTTTCTTT	CTISESSWNTEAFF
TRBV30	.	TRBJ1-2	.	TGTGCCTGGAGTGTACAAGTTCGCCACCTCTATGGCTACACCTTC	CAWSVQVRHLYGYTF
TRBV29-1	.	TRBJ2-2	.	TGCAGCGTTGTCCAGGCGCACACCGGGGAGCTGTTTTTT	CSVVQAHTGELFF
TRBV5-1	.	TRBJ2-7	.	TGCGCCAGCAGCTTCCTAGCTAACAGCTACGAGCAGTACTTC	CASSFLANSYEQYF
TRBV30	.	TRBJ1-2	.	TGTGCCTGGAGTGTGGAGGGGAACTATGGCTACACCTTC	CAWSVEGNYGYTF
TRBV5-4	TRBD2	TRBJ2-3	.	TGTGCCAGCAGCCCTGTAGCGGGAGAAAGCACAGATACGCAGTATTTT	CASSPVAGESTDTQYF
TRBV13	TRBD1	TRBJ1-2	.	TGTGCCAGCAGCTTAGGTCCTCAGGGGGCAAACTATGGCTACACCTTC	CASSLGPQGANYGYTF
TRBV3-1	.	TRBJ2-5	.	TGTGCCAGCAGCCAAGATGGGATCCTGGAGACCCAGTACTTC	CASSQDGILETQYF
TRBV20-1	TRBD1	TRBJ2-2	.	TGCAGTGCTAGAGATCGCGACAGGGGCACCGGGGAGCTGTTTTTT	CSARDRDRGTGELFF
TRBV2	.	TRBJ2-6	.	TGTGCCAGCAGAGGTGACTCTGGGGCCAACGTCCTGACTTTC	CASRGDSGANVLTF
TRBV18	TRBD1	TRBJ2-7	.	TGTGCCAGCTCACCGTCTATTGTGGGACAGGGGGCGATCTACGAGCAGTACTTC	CASSPSIVGQGAIYEQYF
TRBV9	TRBD2	TRBJ2-7	.	TGTGCCAGCAGCGTACTTGGACTAGCGGGGTACGAGCAGTACTTC	CASSVLGLAGYEQYF
TRBV3-1	.	TRBJ1-1	.	TGTGCCAGCAGCCAAGGAGGACCGAACACTGAAGCTTTCTTT	CASSQGGPNTEAFF
TRBV12-3/TRBV12-4	.	TRBJ2-5	.	TGTGCCAGCAGTTCCGGCAACAGGGGAGGGGGAGAGACCCAGTACTTC	CASSSGNRGGGETQYF
TRBV19	.	TRBJ1-5	.	TGTGCCAGTAGAACAACCGGGACGGCGAATCAGCCCCAGCATTTT	CASRTTGTANQPQHF
TRBV5-1	.	TRBJ2-1	.	TGCGCCAGCAGCCCTTCCGCAACCAGTGAGCAGTTCTTC	CASSPSATSEQFF
TRBV30	TRBD1	TRBJ1-5	.	TGTGCCTGGAGCGCCGGGACAGGGAATCAGCCCCAGCATTTT	CAWSAGTGNQPQHF
TRBV6-2/TRBV6-3	.	TRBJ1-5	.	TGTGCCAGCAGTCCCGTTCGCAGACTACCCAATCAGCCCCAGCATTTT	CASSPVRRLPNQPQHF
TRBV14	.	TRBJ1-2	.	TGTGCCAGCAGCGCCAATTGGGGTGGCGGCTACACCTTC	CASSANWGGGYTF
TRBV20-1	.	TRBJ1-2	.	TGCAGTGCTAGAGATTCCACCGGCTATGGCTACACCTTC	CSARDSTGYGYTF
TRBV6-6	.	TRBJ1-5	once	TGTGCCAGCAGTTACTTAGGGGACCAGCCCCAGCATTTT	CASSYLGDQPQHF
TRBV30	TRBD1	TRBJ2-4	.	TGTGCCTGGAGTGTACGGGGACAGAAAAACATTCAGTACTTC	CAWSVRGQKNIQYF
TRBV18	.	TRBJ1-2	.	TGTGCCAGCTCACCGGCAGATAACTATGGCTACACCTTC	CASSPADNYGYTF
TRBV5-1	.	TRBJ2-5	.	TGCGCCAGCTACTTTGGGCCTGCGGGGCAAGAGACCCAGTACTTC	CASYFGPAGQETQYF
TRBV19	.	TRBJ2-1	few	TGTGCCAGTAAAGTGGGGGGGCGTAATGAGCAGTTCTTC	CASKVGGRNEQFF
TRBV5-1	.	TRBJ1-5	.	TGCGCCAGCAGCTTGACAGGGCAGAGCAATCAGCCCCAGCATTTT	CASSLTGQSNQPQHF
TRBV5-4	TRBD1	TRBJ2-7	.	TGTGCCAGCAGCTTGGGGACAGGGCGTTTGTCTGCCTACGAGCAGTACTTC	CASSLGTGRLSAYEQYF
TRBV24-1	TRBD2	TRBJ2-3	.	TGTGCCACCGGGGAGGGGAGCACAGATACGCAGTATTTT	CATGEGSTDTQYF
TRBV20-1	.	TRBJ1-5	.	TGCAGTGCGAGGACAGACAATAGCAATCAGCCCCAGCATTTT	CSARTDNSNQPQHF
TRBV29-1	.	TRBJ1-2	.	TGCAGCGTTGGACGGGGGGCCAACTATGGCTACACCTTC	CSVGRGANYGYTF